The 8 T cell receptor beta chains listed next were all sequenced from one sample in a study of technical replicates of blood from a handful of donors. Sequencing was performed with immunoSEQ multiplex PCR; in TCRdb, only in-frame clones are kept and a portion is missing. The table lists about 97,000 clones, around 96% of them singletons. Source material: T cells isolated from PBMCs. The receptors shown here come from a human donor in good health.

The genes are TRBV25-1 and TRBJ2-3, with D tentatively TRBD1 (6 bases). V was clipped by 10 bases and J by 1 base, with 15 bases between them. Germline-derived CDR1 and CDR2 are MGHDK and SYGVNS. This CDR3 contains 14 residues. The CDR3 region is CATSWGRGTDTQYF. CDR3 in DNA: TGTGCCACCTCTTGGGGGCGTGGCACAGATACGCAGTATTTT.

The V call is TRBV12-5, the J call TRBJ2-3, with TRBD2 matching 8 bases. The junction had 6 bases not matched to a gene; V was cut back by 4 bases and J by 0 bases. Germline V CDR1 and CDR2: LGHNT, FRNRAP. The CDR3 sequence is 16 residues long. The CDR3 nucleotides read TGTGCTAGTGGTTGGGCCCCTAGCGGGAGCACAGATACGCAGTATTTT. It yields the protein CASGWAPSGSTDTQYF.

This chain connects TRBV6-5 to TRBJ1-5, with D possibly TRBD1 on 6 matching bases. The germline CDR1 and CDR2 sequences are MNHEY and SVGAGI. This CDR3 comprises 14 residues. The ends were cut back, 6 bases at V and 6 bases at J, with 15 bases in the middle. This CDR3 is CASSQGPRSQPQHF. CDR3 in DNA: TGTGCCAGCAGCCAGGGGCCCAGAAGTCAGCCCCAGCATTTT.

This chain uses TRBV27 with TRBJ2-7; TRBD2 aligns across 13 bases. The CDR3 length is 14 residues. Germline CDR1 MNHEY, CDR2 SMNVEV (reference sequence). With V trimmed by 7 bases and J by 3 bases, 3 bases remained unmatched. The CDR3: CASKGLAGIYEQYF. The CDR3 DNA follows: TGTGCCAGCAAGGGACTAGCGGGGATCTACGAGCAGTACTTC.

The DNA for the CDR3 is TGTGCCAGCTCACCCAAGACAGACCCGGAGACCCAGTACTTC. It translates to CASSPKTDPETQYF. The chain joins TRBV18 to TRBJ2-5; maybe TRBD1 (5 bases). The CDR3 spans 14 residues. CDR1 is KGHSH and CDR2 is LQKENI in the germline V gene. V shed 3 bases and J shed 5 bases, with 13 bases lying between them.

The chain carries TRBV5-1 and TRBJ2-3; tentative D call: TRBD1 (5 bases). V was shortened by 0 bases and J by 0 bases, with 14 bases between the two germline ends. CDR3 length: 17 amino acids. Germline assignment: CDR1 SGHRS and CDR2 YFSETQ. CDR3 loop: CASSLGYQGQSTDTQYF. The CDR3 DNA sequence: TGCGCCAGCAGCTTGGGTTACCAGGGCCAGAGCACAGATACGCAGTATTTT.

This chain connects TRBV19 to TRBJ1-5; TRBD1 matches 7 bases. Germline V lookup: CDR1 LNHDA, CDR2 SQIVND (reference sequence). The trim removed 5 bases at V and 4 bases at J, leaving 11 bases unmatched. CDR3 length equals 16 residues. The CDR3, as DNA: TGTGCCAGTAGTCTTACCACAGGGGAAACTAATCAGCCCCAGCATTTT. Residues: CASSLTTGETNQPQHF.

The rearrangement joins TRBV6-5 to TRBJ1-1; D gene unclear. There are 13 residues in the CDR3. The ends were cut back, 6 bases at V and 4 bases at J, with 12 bases in the middle. The germline CDR1 and CDR2 sequences are MNHEY and SVGAGI. CDR3 coding DNA: TGTGCCAGCAGCCCAAATCTATCCACTGAAGCTTTCTTT. It encodes CASSPNLSTEAFF.